This TCR beta chain comes out of a study of blood T cell repertoires in COVID-19 (dated by TCRdb to the early 2020s). For the wider study: The collaborator samples originated in the United States, Italy and Spain and spanned the acute and convalescent phases of COVID-19. The material from the prospective study consisted of cDNA or gDNA derived from T cells, B-cell-depleted T cells, or PBMCs. The dataset comprised deeply sampled blood TCRbeta repertoires from subjects exposed to, actively infected with, or recovered from COVID-19. A freely available public database, intended as a resource for researchers studying the immune response to SARS-CoV-2, is where the repertoires were released. Samples came from the ongoing ImmuneRACE study (first 160 participants) plus 1,254 subjects from 6 global collaborators. Sample metadata almost always included a de-identified subject ID, COVID-19 status, age in years and sex. Where HLA class I and class II types were available, the types were taken from metadata supplied by the sample provider, not from assay-based typing. What the work shows at the level of the full study, not this receptor alone: Clinical and demographic metadata were provided uncurated, with the amount varying by source and participant.

On this clone: Its antigen target is currently unknown. Base qualities are missing; no much larger clone stands one base away.

V lost 2 bases and J lost 4 bases; the stretch between them is 11 bases long. CDR3 length: 14 amino acids, cysteine to phenylalanine. The DNA shown is the 42-base CDR3, in frame from base 1. CDR1 and CDR2 are read off the germline V gene as KGHSH and LQKENI. Collaborating institutions collected whole blood in K2EDTA tubes following their own protocols. For TCRbeta analysis, collaborator samples were shipped as frozen whole blood, as isolated PBMCs, or as DNA extracted from either sample type. TCRbeta CDR3 regions were amplified from genomic DNA by means of the immunoSEQ Assay, a bias-controlled multiplex PCR. On the study's bioinformatics: The number of nucleated cells in each sample was estimated from the amplification of reference gene primers within the assay. To quantify the absolute abundance of each unique TCRbeta CDR3 rearrangement, sequence reads were collapsed and filtered. For each sample, productive Simpson clonality was calculated as the square root of Simpson's diversity index across productive rearrangements. As stored in TCRdb, this immuneACCESS dataset retains in-frame rearrangements with V and J assigned. A fraction of the clones does not appear; measured against another copy, unresolved V genes explain less than half of the discrepancy, and the remainder lacks a known reason. V, J and clone size derive from that table, while D and trimming were established from the DNA sequence. The sample includes about 520,000 clones, with 70% to 90% observed a single time. The ten top clones hold roughly 3.2% of the sample.

Material: peripheral blood. The chain links TRBV18 with TRBJ1-2; the D gene is unclear. The sequence was obtained from a human donor in a cohort sampled during active COVID-19. The CDR3 region has the sequence CASSPREQSYGYTF. The sequenced DNA is TGTGCCAGCTCACCAAGAGAACAGAGCTATGGCTACACCTTC.